This TCR beta chain is drawn from a study of beta chain features in type 1 diabetes. Looked up from germline, CDR1 is LGHNA and CDR2 is YSLEER. V lost 0 bases, J lost 7 bases, and 9 bases stayed unmatched. The CDR3 runs 15 residues. As every portion of the isolated RNA was reverse transcribed, the sequencing read expressed TCRB transcripts. Profiled with immunoSEQ multiplex PCR; TCRdb holds only in-frame clones, not every one. This table has 500,000 to 800,000 clones, roughly an eighth appearing once. Findings and limits, study-wide: Moderate yet significant TCRB CDR3 shortening was seen in Type 1 diabetes patients in all four CD4+ subsets.

A word on this clone: Antigen: not known.

Sequenced sample: naive CD4+ T cells from blood. The sequence derives from a man in his thirties or forties with type 1 diabetes. The genes are TRBV4-3 and TRBJ2-7; 7 bases fit TRBD2. CDR3 sequence (DNA): TGCGCCAGCAGCCAAGAGGGAAGGAGAGCGGGGGAGCAGTACTTC. Translation: CASSQEGRRAGEQYF.